A few counts support the clone carrying this T cell receptor beta chain. Its matching antigen is unknown. Every bit of the isolated RNA underwent reverse transcription, so sequencing read expressed TCRB transcripts. Data came from immunoSEQ multiplex PCR; TCRdb stores just in-frame clones and leaves some out. The table has around 240,000 clones, approximately 16% seen once. These data originate in a study of beta chain features in type 1 diabetes. The CDR3 runs 13 residues. The V end was cut by 4 bases, the J end by 3 bases, with 7 bases between. The germline V gene has CDR1 SGHTA and CDR2 FQGNSA. Study-level points and caveats: TCRB CDR3s were moderately but significantly shorter in Type 1 diabetes patients in all four CD4+ subsets. The question of HLA type influencing TCRB rearrangement was one that remained unresolved here.

The chain couples TRBV7-2 to TRBJ1-5; no reliable D call. The sequenced sample consisted of naive CD4+ T cells from blood. This TCR came from a man in his thirties or forties with type 1 diabetes. The chain's CDR3 is CASSSDPNQPQHF. The CDR3 nucleotides are TGTGCCAGCAGCTCCGATCCCAATCAGCCCCAGCATTTT.